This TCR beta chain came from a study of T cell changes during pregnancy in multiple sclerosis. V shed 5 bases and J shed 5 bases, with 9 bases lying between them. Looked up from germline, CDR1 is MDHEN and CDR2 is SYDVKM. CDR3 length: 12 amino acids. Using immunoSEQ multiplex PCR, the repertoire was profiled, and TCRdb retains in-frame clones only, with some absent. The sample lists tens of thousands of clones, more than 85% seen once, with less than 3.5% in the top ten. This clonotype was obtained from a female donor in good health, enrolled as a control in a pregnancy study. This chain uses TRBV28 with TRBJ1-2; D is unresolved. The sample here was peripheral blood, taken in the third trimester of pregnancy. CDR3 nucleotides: TGTGCCAGCAGTGCGGGAATTTATGGCTACACCTTC. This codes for CASSAGIYGYTF.